The present T cell receptor beta chain was sequenced within a study of blood T cells in healthy people across ages (dated by TCRdb to about 2015). With regard to the full study: Template switching captured roughly one uniquely barcoded TCR beta cDNA molecule per two T cells in model experiments. The donors were divided into four age groups: young (average around 16 years), middle-aged (approximately 39), aged (about 56) and long-lived (around 87). The study analyzed two additional independent replicas of 1 million unique cDNA reads from the same blood draw for two donors, one aged 18 to 30 and one aged 80 or older. To avoid experimental bias, donors of different ages were spread randomly across the sequencing lanes. To track age-related changes in TCR beta repertoire diversity, the study relied on deep sequencing normalized with unique cDNA molecular identifiers. Beyond this particular receptor, the publication reports: Because the CMV infection status of the donors was unknown, age-related changes in expanded clonotypes may potentially have been confounded. Compared with the aged group, more naive CD4+ T cells, fewer expanded clones and increased TCR diversity were shown by the long-lived group, suggesting age selection. Estimates of total diversity based on one million sequenced T cells were regarded as lower bounds and as underestimates. There was a strong correlation between observed TCR beta diversity and the percentage of naive T cells measured by flow cytometry. Observed TCR beta diversity per million T cells fell roughly linearly with age, and a significant reduction was already apparent by age approximately 40. Because profiling used bulk unsorted PBMCs, naive and antigen-experienced compartments could not be compared conclusively.

Library prep was done by 5' RACE. Sequencer: Illumina HiSeq 2500. The second PCR ran for about 6 to 12 cycles and used a J-beta primer mix along with a sample-barcoded 5' primer. A template-switch 5' adaptor carrying 12 random nucleotides introduced a unique molecular identifier onto each TCR beta cDNA molecule. Each sample yielded at least 2.5 million CDR3-containing paired-end reads. The Mint cDNA synthesis kit, primed by a TRBC-specific oligonucleotide, was used to synthesize first-strand cDNA from all RNA. Following uracil-DNA glycosylase treatment, a first 18-cycle PCR with universal primers M1SS and BC2_uni_R was performed on all cDNA. On the study's bioinformatics: For normalization, 1 million high-quality reads, each with a distinct molecular identifier, were randomly selected from each sample. Instead of being binned into consensus sequences, reads that shared molecular identifiers were thrown out. MiTCR, set to a Q25 quality threshold and the strictest error-elimination algorithm, was used for CDR3 identification, clonotype clustering and error correction. A nonparametric unseen species model using Euler transformation provided a lower-bound estimate of total TCR beta diversity. The raw public reads went through TCRdb reprocessing: fastp at Q25, MiXCR clone calling, in-frame beta chains kept. Each CDR3 protein appears once, grouped with its most common genes and DNA. The V and J calls reflect TCRdb's pipeline rather than the authors' work. For this sample the table gives about 1.5 million distinct CDR3 sequences, of which 42% were detected only once. The ten largest make up around 8% of the sample.

Comments on this clonotype: The antigen this receptor binds is unknown. No much larger clonotype is one base removed from it; base qualities were not supplied.

V loses 2 bases, J loses 5 bases, and the germline ends lie 10 bases apart. CDR1 MNHNY and CDR2 SVGAGI are derived from the germline V gene (reference sequence). Spanning cysteine to phenylalanine, the CDR3 consists of 15 amino acids. The entry retains the CDR3 DNA only, 45 bases that are in frame from base 1. Systemically healthy Caucasian individuals from Russia, 39 in total and aged roughly 6 to 95 years, were included as donors. Each donor gave about 9.7 milliliters of peripheral blood, drawn into EDTA-treated Vacutainer tubes. Ficoll-Paque density-gradient centrifugation was used to isolate PBMCs, with at least 6.5 million per sample. Trizol reagent was used to extract total RNA from the PBMCs, yielding at least 6 micrograms per sample. For every donor, flow cytometry on a PBMC aliquot measured the percentage of naive CD45RAhigh/CD27high T cells.

This receptor chain uses TRBV6-6 and TRBJ1-6; no D gene can be assigned with confidence. Sequences were obtained from blood. This clonotype was sampled from a woman aged 18 to 35 in good health. The CDR3 here reads CASSYPQSDNSPLHF. The DNA sequence is TGTGCCAGCAGTTACCCGCAGAGCGATAATTCACCCCTCCACTTT.